This T cell receptor (beta chain) emerged from a study of blood T cells in healthy people across ages. The CDR3 consists of 13 residues. Germline V gives CDR1 SGHRS, CDR2 YFSETQ. The ends were cut back, 0 bases at V and 9 bases at J, with 11 bases in the middle. A sample-barcoded 5' primer and a J-beta primer mix were used in a second PCR of about 6 to 12 cycles. One entry per CDR3 protein, called by TCRdb with MiXCR from the 5' RACE reads. The table lists around 690,000 distinct CDR3 sequences, about 53% of them singletons, with more than 35% in the top ten. This clonotype appeared a single time. Its antigen is not known. Study findings and constraints: Aged donors had fewer naive CD4+ cells and lower diversity than long-lived donors.

This chain joins TRBV5-1 and TRBJ2-3; D gene unclear. Specimen: blood. The clonotype was recovered from a man aged 60-69 years in good health. The CDR3 region is CASSLDSGRTQYF. In DNA, the CDR3 is TGCGCCAGCAGCTTGGATTCAGGCAGGACGCAGTATTTT.